The sequence of this T cell receptor (beta chain) was determined in a study of T cells in Graves' hyperthyroidism and ophthalmopathy. After removal of 7 bases from V and 0 bases from J, the junction contained 9 bases not matched to a gene. The length of the CDR3 is 16 residues. CDR1 is SNHLY, CDR2 FYNNEI, per germline. Amplification yielded TCR beta CDR3 regions, with RNA transcripts as the source. HTBI primers drove first-round RT-PCR of the TCR CDR3. Each CDR3 protein is one row after TCRdb ran MiXCR on the multiplex PCR reads. Here the sample spans 340,000 or so distinct CDR3 sequences, approximately 18% being singletons. This clonotype has a handful of counts.

The receptor's source is a woman aged 45-59 years with Graves' hyperthyroidism. Sequencing was done on a sample of blood. The genes are TRBV2 and TRBJ1-1; TRBD1 matches 9 bases. The CDR3 DNA sequence: TGTGCCAGCAATTCCGGACAGGGGATAATGAACACTGAAGCTTTCTTT. It specifies CASNSGQGIMNTEAFF.